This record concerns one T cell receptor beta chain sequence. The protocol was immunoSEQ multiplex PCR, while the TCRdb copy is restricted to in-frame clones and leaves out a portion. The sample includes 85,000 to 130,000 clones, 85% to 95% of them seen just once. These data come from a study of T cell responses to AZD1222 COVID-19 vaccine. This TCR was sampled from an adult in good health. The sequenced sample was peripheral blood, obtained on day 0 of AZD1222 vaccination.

The CDR3 sequence: CASSPRGRVLLNTEAFF. The CDR3 region has the DNA TGTGCCAGCAGCCCCAGGGGGCGCGTGCTCCTGAACACTGAAGCTTTCTTT. This chain connects TRBV11-2 to TRBJ1-1; 8 bases map to TRBD1. This CDR3 is built from 17 residues. The junction had 11 bases not matched to a gene; V was cut back by 5 bases and J by 0 bases. From germline, CDR1 is SGHAT and CDR2 FQNNGV.